A selection of T cell receptor beta chains follows, all from one sample in a study of cytotoxic CD8 clonotypes in ibrutinib-treated CLL. Sequencing was performed with immunoSEQ multiplex PCR; in TCRdb, only in-frame clones are kept and a portion is missing. In the table there are fewer than 100,000 clones, 86% of which are singletons. Source: PBMCs, taken before ibrutinib treatment. The origin of the receptors is a human donor with chronic lymphocytic leukemia. The conserved cysteine and the conserved F or W are not part of the CDR3 here.

v_gene	j_gene	CDR3aa
TRBV29-1	TRBJ2-2	SVGWNTGELF
TRBV5-1	TRBJ2-2	ASSIGPKGSTGELF
TRBV18	TRBJ1-3	ASSGQASGNTIY
TRBV18	TRBJ2-1	ASSPTWGETGGNEQF
TRBV11-2	TRBJ1-1	ASSLAGLEAF
TRBV6-6	TRBJ2-7	ASSYAGFMSNEQY
TRBV6-1	TRBJ1-1	ASSVLTFMNTEAF
TRBV19	TRBJ2-5	ASMEPRRETQY
TRBV7-8	TRBJ1-1	ASSTQQGGRTEAF
TRBV4-2	TRBJ1-1	ASSPERPLHEAF
TRBV5-1	TRBJ2-4	ASSLGGRNIQY
TRBV5-4	TRBJ2-7	ASSTTGYEQY
TRBV6-1	TRBJ2-5	ASSRGQETQY
TRBV7-9	TRBJ1-5	ASSLGVGQGPSQPQH
TRBV6-5	TRBJ1-1	ASSYSTVVSEAF
TRBV4-1	TRBJ1-5	ASSQVRLWGKGSNQPQH
TRBV27	TRBJ1-2	ASSLVPRGNYGYT
TRBV11-3	TRBJ2-1	ASSLNRYNEQF
TRBV19	TRBJ2-7	ASSIDYPAEQY
TRBV6-6	TRBJ2-3	ASSYRQGIDTQY
TRBV7-3	TRBJ2-7	ASSATSQSYEQY
TRBV4-2	TRBJ1-5	ASSQDPQGEQH
TRBV11-3	TRBJ1-2	ASSSTGVGYT
TRBV6-5	TRBJ2-7	ASSFSGTSYEQY
TRBV5-1	TRBJ2-3	ASSTGVGDTQY
TRBV7-2	TRBJ1-2	ASSLDFQGKMGGYT
TRBV5-4	TRBJ2-7	ASTLGPSYEQY
TRBV4-1	TRBJ2-5	ASSQLPLIGTEETQY
TRBV4-1	TRBJ1-2	ASSQDQVPNGYT
TRBV7-3	TRBJ2-1	ASSPTPGRVYNEQF
TRBV2	TRBJ2-2	ASTPWGVGELF
TRBV5-6	TRBJ1-5	ASTALDQPQH
TRBV6-5	TRBJ1-4	ASRKMGEKLF
TRBV4-1	TRBJ2-3	ASSHIPQGLGTDTQY
TRBV19	TRBJ1-1	ASSISGTGVGEAF
TRBV18	TRBJ1-1	ASSPRSWGVTEAF
TRBV7-2	TRBJ2-3	ASSLRHRVTDTQY
TRBV4-3	TRBJ1-1	ASSQGLRNTEAF
TRBV5-1	TRBJ1-1	ASSSDPQVAEAF
TRBV27	TRBJ1-2	ASSLVGRVGGYT
TRBV5-1	TRBJ1-3	ASSLEVRRDPGNTIY
TRBV14	TRBJ1-3	ASSSQGNTIY
TRBV19	TRBJ1-1	ASSIAGQGAGGTEAF